The 14 T cell receptor beta chains below come from one sample, sequenced in a study of OX40 agonist ivuxolimab in advanced cancers. Profiling relied on immunoSEQ multiplex PCR, and the TCRdb table lists in-frame clones only, not all of them. The table lists about 65,000 clones, approximately 80% of them singletons, with roughly 2.1% in the top ten. Sequenced material: CD4+ or CD8+ T cells sorted from blood, taken in a trial of the OX40 agonist ivuxolimab. The origin of the receptors is an adult with an advanced solid tumor such as melanoma, head and neck, liver or kidney cancer.

Comment on this clone: Its ends do not fully match the called genes, so a read error is possible. This rearrangement joins TRBV7-7 to TRBJ2-5; the D call may be TRBD1 or TRBD2 (6 bases each). The germline V gene encodes CDR1 SSHAT and CDR2 FNYEAQ (reference sequence). There are 13 residues in the CDR3. As DNA, the CDR3 is TGTGCTAGCAGCTTAAGAGGGGGGGAGACCCAGTACTTC. As protein: CASSLRGGETQYF.

The chain combines TRBV6-1 with TRBJ2-5; D gene ambiguous. Gene TRBJ2-7 matches the end of the DNA better, so the J call may be wrong. The CDR3 has 12 amino acids. Germline values: CDR1 MNHNS, CDR2 SASEGT. CDR3 bases: TGTGCCAGCAGTGAAGCCTACCACGAGCAGTACTTC. This codes for CASSEAYHEQYF.

This rearrangement joins TRBV11-1 to TRBJ2-5; 13 nucleotides align to TRBD2. V lost 1 base, J lost 4 bases, and 3 bases stayed unmatched. Germline CDR1 SGHAT, CDR2 FQDESV (reference sequence). CDR3 length equals 16 residues. The CDR3 bases are TGTGCCAGCAGCTTAGAACTAGCGGGAGGGCCAGAGACCCAGTACTTC. Encoded protein: CASSLELAGGPETQYF.

The chain uses TRBV7-9 and TRBJ1-1; the D is unclear. V was shortened by 5 bases and J by 3 bases, with 10 bases between the two germline ends. Germline CDR1 SEHNR, CDR2 FQNEAQ (reference sequence). The CDR3 runs to 13 residues. In DNA form, the CDR3 reads TGTGCCAGCAGCGCCGGGAGCTACACTGAAGCTTTCTTT. This gives the protein CASSAGSYTEAFF.

V is TRBV9 and J is TRBJ2-3; TRBD2 matches 9 bases. The trim removed 0 bases at V and 6 bases at J, leaving 5 bases unmatched. The CDR3 covers 15 residues. The germline gives CDR1 SGDLS, CDR2 YYNGEE. The CDR3 is CASSVEAGGGDTQYF. The CDR3, as DNA: TGTGCCAGCAGCGTAGAAGCGGGAGGAGGGGATACGCAGTATTTT. The whole variable domain, filled in from reference TRBV9 and TRBJ2-3, reads DSGVTQTPKHLITATGQRVTLRCSPRSGDLSVYWYQQSLDQGLQFLIQYYNGEERAKGNILERFSAQQFPDLHSELNLSSLELGDSALYFCASSVEAGGGDTQYFGPGTRLTVL.

The J gene is TRBJ2-7, the V gene TRBV6-4, with 11 bases that match TRBD2. The CDR3 length is 15 residues. J lost 2 bases, V lost 2 bases, and 2 bases had no gene match. The germline CDR1 and CDR2 sequences are MRHNA and SNTAGT. CDR3 region: CASSDLAGGPYEQYF. The CDR3 DNA sequence: TGTGCCAGCAGTGACCTAGCGGGAGGACCCTACGAGCAGTACTTC.

This chain uses TRBV9 with TRBJ1-4; 9 bases agree with TRBD1. Germline CDR1 and CDR2: SGDLS and YYNGEE. The junction had 13 bases not matched to a gene; V was cut back by 7 bases and J by 6 bases. The length of the CDR3 is 16 residues. CDR3 in DNA: TGTGCCAGCGGGGGGACAGGGCTCATTCCGGATGAAAAACTGTTTTTT. This translates into CASGGTGLIPDEKLFF.

V and J are TRBV19 and TRBJ2-4; TRBD1 aligns across 7 bases. The V gene's germline CDR1 is LNHDA and CDR2 SQIVND (reference sequence). The CDR3 is made up of 14 amino acids. Losses at the gene ends were 3 bases for V and 1 base for J; bases not matched to a gene: 0. CDR3 sequence (DNA): TGTGCCAGTAGTATCAGGGGGGCCAAAAACATTCAGTACTTC. Translated: CASSIRGAKNIQYF.

The chain carries TRBV11-2 and TRBJ2-7; no firm D call. In germline, CDR1 is SGHAT, CDR2 FQNNGV. The CDR3 is 13 residues long. The ends were cut back, 5 bases at V and 0 bases at J, with 8 bases in the middle. The CDR3 coding sequence is TGTGCCAGCAGCCTGGGGAACTCCTACGAGCAGTACTTC. Translating it yields CASSLGNSYEQYF.

The genes are TRBV5-1 and TRBJ2-3; D gene unclear. The CDR3 is 15 amino acids. Trimming took off 0 bases at V and 4 bases at J, with 12 bases between the two ends. Looked up from germline, CDR1 is SGHRS and CDR2 is YFSETQ. CDR3 region: CASSLATNSADTQYF. Written as DNA, the CDR3 is TGCGCCAGCAGCTTGGCGACCAACTCGGCAGATACGCAGTATTTT.

The gene calls are TRBV19 and TRBJ1-4, with 7 bases lining up with TRBD1. The germline V gene has CDR1 LNHDA and CDR2 SQIVND (reference sequence). The CDR3 runs to 14 residues. V trimming: 10 bases; J trimming: 3 bases; junction bases outside the gene matches: 8. This chain's CDR3 is CATAQGGSNEKLFF. CDR3 nucleotides: TGTGCCACCGCTCAGGGGGGATCTAATGAAAAACTGTTTTTT.

V and J are TRBV15 and TRBJ2-2; 9 bases agree with TRBD2. The CDR3 contains 17 residues. V shed 0 bases, J shed 7 bases, and the junction held 9 bases outside the gene matches. Germline-derived CDR1 and CDR2 are LNHNV and YYDKDF (reference sequence). The CDR3 is CATSRDSKREAGGELFF. CDR3 in DNA: TGTGCCACCAGCAGAGATAGTAAGCGGGAGGCCGGCGGGGAGCTGTTTTTT.

The rearrangement links TRBV7-8 to TRBJ1-1; tentatively, D is TRBD1 (6 bases). The length of the CDR3 is 17 residues. Looked up from germline, CDR1 is SGHVS and CDR2 is FQNEAQ. V lost 5 bases to trimming and J lost 0 bases, with 19 bases between them. This CDR3 is CASSHLRAGAMNTEAFF. For the CDR3, the DNA is TGTGCCAGCAGCCACCTCCGGGCAGGGGCCATGAACACTGAAGCTTTCTTT.

The rearrangement joins TRBV7-3 to TRBJ2-7, with D perhaps TRBD2 (6 bases). CDR3 length: 15 amino acids. The V end lost 1 base, the J end lost 2 bases, and 12 bases lay between the germline ends. The germline V gene encodes CDR1 SGHTA and CDR2 FQGTGA. Here the CDR3 DNA reads TGTGCCAGCAGCTTAAGGGGGGATCGCACCTACGAGCAGTACTTC. Its protein product is CASSLRGDRTYEQYF.